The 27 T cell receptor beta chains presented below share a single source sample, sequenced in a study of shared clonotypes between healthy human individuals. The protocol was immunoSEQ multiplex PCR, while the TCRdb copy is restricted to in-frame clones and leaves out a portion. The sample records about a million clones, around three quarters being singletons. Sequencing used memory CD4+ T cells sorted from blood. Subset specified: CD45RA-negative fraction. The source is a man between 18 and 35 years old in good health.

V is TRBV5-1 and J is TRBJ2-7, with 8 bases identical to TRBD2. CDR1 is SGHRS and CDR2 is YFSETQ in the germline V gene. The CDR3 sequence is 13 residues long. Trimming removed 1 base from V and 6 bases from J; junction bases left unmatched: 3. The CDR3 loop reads CASSLMAGGEQYF. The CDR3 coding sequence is TGCGCCAGCAGCTTGATGGCGGGAGGCGAGCAGTACTTC.

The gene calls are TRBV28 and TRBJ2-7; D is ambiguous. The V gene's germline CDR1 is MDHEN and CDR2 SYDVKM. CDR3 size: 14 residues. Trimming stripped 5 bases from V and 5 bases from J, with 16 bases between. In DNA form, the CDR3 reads TGTGCCAGCAGTAGACATCGGAGTCCCCACGAGCAGTACTTC. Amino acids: CASSRHRSPHEQYF.

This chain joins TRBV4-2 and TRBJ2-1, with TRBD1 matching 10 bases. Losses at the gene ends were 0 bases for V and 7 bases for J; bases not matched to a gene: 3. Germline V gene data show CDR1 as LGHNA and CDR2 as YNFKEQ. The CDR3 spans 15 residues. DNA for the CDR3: TGTGCCAGCAGCCAAGATCCGGGACAGGGGAATGAGCAGTTCTTC. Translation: CASSQDPGQGNEQFF.

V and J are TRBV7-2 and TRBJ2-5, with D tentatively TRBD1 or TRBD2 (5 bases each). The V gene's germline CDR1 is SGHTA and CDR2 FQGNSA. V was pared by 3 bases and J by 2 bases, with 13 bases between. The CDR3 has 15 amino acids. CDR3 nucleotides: TGTGCCAGCAGCTTCCAGACCGGGACGCAAGAGACCCAGTACTTC. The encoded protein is CASSFQTGTQETQYF.

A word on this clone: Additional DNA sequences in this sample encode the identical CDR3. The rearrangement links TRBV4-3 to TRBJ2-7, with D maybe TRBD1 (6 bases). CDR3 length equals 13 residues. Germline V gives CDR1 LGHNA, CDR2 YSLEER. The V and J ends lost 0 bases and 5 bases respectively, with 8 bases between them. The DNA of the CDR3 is TGCGCCAGCAGCCAAGACAGGGGCCACGAGCAGTACTTC. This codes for CASSQDRGHEQYF.

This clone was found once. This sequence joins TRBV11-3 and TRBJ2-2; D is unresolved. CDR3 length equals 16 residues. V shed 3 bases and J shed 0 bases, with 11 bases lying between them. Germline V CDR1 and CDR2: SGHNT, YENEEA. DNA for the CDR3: TGTGCCAGCAGCTTCAGTGGCAGATCGAACACCGGGGAGCTGTTTTTT. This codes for CASSFSGRSNTGELFF.

CDR3: CASRAPVGVAKNIQYF. The CDR3 DNA is TGTGCCAGCAGGGCTCCCGTAGGGGTAGCCAAAAACATTCAGTACTTC. V gene TRBV2 combines with J gene TRBJ2-4; perhaps TRBD1 as D (5 bases). Germline V gene lookup returns CDR1 SNHLY and CDR2 FYNNEI. This CDR3 has 16 amino acids. V was clipped by 6 bases and J by 0 bases, with 15 bases between them.

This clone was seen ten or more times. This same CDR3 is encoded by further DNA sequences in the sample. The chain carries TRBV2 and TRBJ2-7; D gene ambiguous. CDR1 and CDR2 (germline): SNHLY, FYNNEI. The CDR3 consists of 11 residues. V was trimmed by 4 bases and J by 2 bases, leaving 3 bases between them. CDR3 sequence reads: CASSVTYEQYF. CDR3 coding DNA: TGTGCCAGCAGTGTCACCTACGAGCAGTACTTC.

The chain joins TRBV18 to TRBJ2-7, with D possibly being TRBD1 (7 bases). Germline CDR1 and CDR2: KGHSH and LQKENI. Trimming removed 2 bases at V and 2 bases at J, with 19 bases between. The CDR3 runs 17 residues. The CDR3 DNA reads TGTGCCAGCTCACCAGCCAGTAGTCCAGGGGGGACCTACGAGCAGTACTTC. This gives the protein CASSPASSPGGTYEQYF.

The CDR3 DNA sequence: TGTGCCAGCAGCTTAAGTCGTCAGGATAATTCACCCCTCCACTTT. This translates into CASSLSRQDNSPLHF. This chain joins TRBV7-9 and TRBJ1-6; D is uncertain. The CDR3 extends over 15 amino acids. In germline, CDR1 is SEHNR, CDR2 FQNEAQ (reference sequence). Trimming pared 2 bases from V and 5 bases from J, leaving 10 bases between.

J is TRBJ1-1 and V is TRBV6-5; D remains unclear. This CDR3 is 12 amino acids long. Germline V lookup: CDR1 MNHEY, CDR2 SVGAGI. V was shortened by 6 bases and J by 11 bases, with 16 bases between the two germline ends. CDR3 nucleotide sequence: TGTGCCAGCAGAAGCTGGGCCTCCCCGGCTTTCTTT. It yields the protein CASRSWASPAFF.

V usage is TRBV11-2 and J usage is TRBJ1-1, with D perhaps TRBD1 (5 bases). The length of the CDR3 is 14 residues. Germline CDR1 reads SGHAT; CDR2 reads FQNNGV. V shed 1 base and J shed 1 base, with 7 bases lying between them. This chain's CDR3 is CASSLGGQNTEAFF. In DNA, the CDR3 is TGTGCCAGCAGCTTAGGCGGACAGAACACTGAAGCTTTCTTT. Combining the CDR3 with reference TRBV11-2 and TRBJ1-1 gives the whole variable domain EAGVAQSPRYKIIEKRQSVAFWCNPISGHATLYWYQQILGQGPKLLIQFQNNGVVDDSQLPKDRFSAERLKGVDSTLKIQPAKLEDSAVYLCASSLGGQNTEAFFGQGTRLTVV.

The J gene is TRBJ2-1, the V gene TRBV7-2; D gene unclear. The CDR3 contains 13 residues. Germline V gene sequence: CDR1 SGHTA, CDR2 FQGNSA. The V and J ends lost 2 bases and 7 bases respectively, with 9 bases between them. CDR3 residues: CASSLLPGNEQFF. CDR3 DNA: TGTGCCAGCAGCTTATTGCCGGGTAATGAGCAGTTCTTC.

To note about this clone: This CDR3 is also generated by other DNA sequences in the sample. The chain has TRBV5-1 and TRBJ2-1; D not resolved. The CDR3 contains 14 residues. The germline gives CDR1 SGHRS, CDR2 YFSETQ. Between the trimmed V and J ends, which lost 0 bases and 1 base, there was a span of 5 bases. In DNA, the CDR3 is TGCGCCAGCAGCTTGGGGAGTTCCTACAATGAGCAGTTCTTC. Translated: CASSLGSSYNEQFF.

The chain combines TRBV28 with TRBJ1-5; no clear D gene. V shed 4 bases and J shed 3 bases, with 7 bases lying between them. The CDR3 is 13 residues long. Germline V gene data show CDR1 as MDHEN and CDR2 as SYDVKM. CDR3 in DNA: TGTGCCAGCAGTTGGGGAAACAATCAGCCCCAGCATTTT. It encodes CASSWGNNQPQHF.

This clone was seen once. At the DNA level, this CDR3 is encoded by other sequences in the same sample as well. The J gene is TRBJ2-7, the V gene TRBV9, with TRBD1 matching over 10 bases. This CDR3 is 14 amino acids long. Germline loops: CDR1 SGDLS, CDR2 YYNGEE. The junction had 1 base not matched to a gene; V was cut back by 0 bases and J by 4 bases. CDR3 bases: TGTGCCAGCAGCGTAGGGGACAGGGGTTACGAGCAGTACTTC. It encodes CASSVGDRGYEQYF.

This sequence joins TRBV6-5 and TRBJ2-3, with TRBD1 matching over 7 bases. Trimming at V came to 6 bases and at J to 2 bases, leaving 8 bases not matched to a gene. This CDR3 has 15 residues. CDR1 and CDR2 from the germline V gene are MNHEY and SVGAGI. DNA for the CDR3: TGTGCCAGCAGGATGGGGACAGCCGACACAGATACGCAGTATTTT. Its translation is CASRMGTADTDTQYF.

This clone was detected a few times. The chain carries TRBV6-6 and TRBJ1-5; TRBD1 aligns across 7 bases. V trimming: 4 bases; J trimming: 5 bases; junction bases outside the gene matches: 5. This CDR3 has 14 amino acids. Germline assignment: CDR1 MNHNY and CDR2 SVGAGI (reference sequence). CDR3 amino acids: CASSWTGWDQPQHF. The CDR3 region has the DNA TGTGCCAGCAGTTGGACAGGATGGGATCAGCCCCAGCATTTT.

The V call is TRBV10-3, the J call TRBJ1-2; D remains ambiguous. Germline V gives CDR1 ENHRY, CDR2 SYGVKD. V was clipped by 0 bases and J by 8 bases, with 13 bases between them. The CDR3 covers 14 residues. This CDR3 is CAISESKGLGGYTF. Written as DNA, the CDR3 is TGTGCCATCAGTGAGTCAAAAGGGTTGGGCGGCTACACCTTC.

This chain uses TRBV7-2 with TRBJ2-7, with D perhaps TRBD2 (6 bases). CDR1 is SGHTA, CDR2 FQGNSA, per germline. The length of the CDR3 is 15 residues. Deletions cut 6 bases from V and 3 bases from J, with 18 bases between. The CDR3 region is CASRRDSLGSYEQYF. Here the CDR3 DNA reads TGTGCCAGCAGACGGGACTCCCTTGGCAGCTACGAGCAGTACTTC.

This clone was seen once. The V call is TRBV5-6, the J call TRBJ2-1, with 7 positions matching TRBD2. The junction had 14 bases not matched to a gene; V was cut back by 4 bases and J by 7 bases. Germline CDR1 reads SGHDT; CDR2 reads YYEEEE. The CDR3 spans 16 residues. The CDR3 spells CASSREGRGLKNEQFF. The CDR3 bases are TGTGCCAGCAGCCGAGAAGGGCGGGGGTTGAAGAATGAGCAGTTCTTC.

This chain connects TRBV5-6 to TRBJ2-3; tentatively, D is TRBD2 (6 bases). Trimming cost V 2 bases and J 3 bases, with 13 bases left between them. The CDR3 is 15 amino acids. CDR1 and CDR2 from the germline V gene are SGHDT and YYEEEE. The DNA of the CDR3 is TGTGCCAGCAGCTTAGGGGTCGGGAGAACAGATACGCAGTATTTT. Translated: CASSLGVGRTDTQYF.

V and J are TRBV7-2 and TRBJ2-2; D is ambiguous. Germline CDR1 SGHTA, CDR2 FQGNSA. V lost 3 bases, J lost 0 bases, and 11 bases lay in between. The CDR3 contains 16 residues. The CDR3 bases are TGTGCCAGCAGCTTCGACTCGGCCCCGAACACCGGGGAGCTGTTTTTT. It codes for CASSFDSAPNTGELFF.

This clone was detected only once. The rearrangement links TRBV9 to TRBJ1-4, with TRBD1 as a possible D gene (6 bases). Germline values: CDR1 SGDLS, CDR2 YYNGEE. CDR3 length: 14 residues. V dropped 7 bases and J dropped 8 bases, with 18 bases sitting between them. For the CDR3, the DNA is TGTGCCAGCGGGCCCCGTGGGGGCGGAGAAAAACTGTTTTTT. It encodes CASGPRGGGEKLFF.

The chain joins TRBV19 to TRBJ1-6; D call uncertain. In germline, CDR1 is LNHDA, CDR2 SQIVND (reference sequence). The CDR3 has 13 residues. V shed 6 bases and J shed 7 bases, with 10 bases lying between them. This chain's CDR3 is CASRGQQNSPLHF. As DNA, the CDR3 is TGTGCCAGTAGGGGCCAACAAAATTCACCCCTCCACTTT.

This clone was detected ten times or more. CDR3 residues: CASSGMTGHTQYF. In DNA, the CDR3 is TGTGCCAGCAGTGGGATGACAGGGCATACGCAGTATTTT. This chain connects TRBV2 to TRBJ2-3; 7 bases fit TRBD1. V gave up 4 bases and J gave up 7 bases; unmatched junction bases: 5. The CDR3 runs to 13 residues. Germline V gives CDR1 SNHLY, CDR2 FYNNEI.

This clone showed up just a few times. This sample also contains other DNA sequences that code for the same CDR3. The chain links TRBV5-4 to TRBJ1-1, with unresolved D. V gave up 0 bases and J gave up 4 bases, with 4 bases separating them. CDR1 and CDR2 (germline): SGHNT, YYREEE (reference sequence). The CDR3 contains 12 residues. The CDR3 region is CASSLDSTEAFF. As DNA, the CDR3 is TGTGCCAGCAGCTTGGATAGCACTGAAGCTTTCTTT.